This is a list of T cell receptor beta chains from one sample in a study of CD8 T cells in ankylosing spondylitis. TCRdb reprocessed the 5' RACE reads with MiXCR, giving one entry per CDR3 protein. The repertoire holds 300,000 to 400,000 distinct CDR3 sequences, around 22% seen once, with about 15% in the top ten. The sequencing sample was made of blood, either unsorted or a sorted T cell fraction (not recorded which). These receptors came from a male donor with ankylosing spondylitis. Each CDR3 is given with its conserved first and last residue. A D gene is named only where the DNA matches it firmly. Size values are once, few and many counts, or a class for expanded clones, and some rows have none.

clone_size,j_call,d_call,cdr3_length,v_call,cdr3_nt,cdr3_aa
-,TRBJ1-4,TRBD1,13,TRBV20-1,TGCAGTGCTGGGGACAGGGACGGTGAAAAACTGTTTTTT,CSAGDRDGEKLFF
-,TRBJ1-4,-,18,TRBV6-5,TGTGCCAGCAGTTACTCGAGAGCGGGGACCGAAGATAATGAAAAACTGTTTTTT,CASSYSRAGTEDNEKLFF
many,TRBJ2-1,TRBD2,13,TRBV11-2,TGTGCCATGAAGACTAGCGGGAGCGGAAAGCAGTTCTTC,CAMKTSGSGKQFF
few,TRBJ2-1,-,17,TRBV4-1,TGCGCCAGCAGCTCCAAAGGGCGGCCTAGCTCCTACAATGAGCAGTTCTTC,CASSSKGRPSSYNEQFF
-,TRBJ2-4,-,13,TRBV12-3/TRBV12-4,TGTGCCAGCTTAGCCGCAGGGAGGGGGGGTTTATACTTC,CASLAAGRGGLYF
-,TRBJ2-5,TRBD2,16,TRBV29-1,TGCAGCGTGGACCCCCAGGGGCGGGAGGGCCTCGAGACCCAGTACTTC,CSVDPQGREGLETQYF
-,TRBJ1-4,-,16,TRBV5-5,TGTGCCAGCACCCCAATTCCGGGGGGCGCTAATGAAAAACTGTTTTTT,CASTPIPGGANEKLFF
-,TRBJ1-4,TRBD1,14,TRBV20-1,TGCAGTGCTAGAGGGACAGGGGTTTATGAAAAACTGTTTTTT,CSARGTGVYEKLFF
few,TRBJ1-5,-,14,TRBV28,TGTGCCAGCAGTCCACACCACGGAGATCAGCCCCAGCATTTT,CASSPHHGDQPQHF
few,TRBJ2-5,-,14,TRBV7-2,TGTGCCAGCAGCTTACTTGGGGGCGCGGAGACCCAGTACTTC,CASSLLGGAETQYF
few,TRBJ2-1,TRBD1,13,TRBV14,TGTGCCAGCAGCCAAGGAAGGACAGGGTGGCAGTTCTTC,CASSQGRTGWQFF
-,TRBJ2-3,-,17,TRBV24-1,TGTGCCACCAGTGATCTCGAATGGCGCACGGGCCCAGATACGCAGTATTTT,CATSDLEWRTGPDTQYF
-,TRBJ2-7,TRBD1,14,TRBV5-1,TGCGCCAGCAGCTTCCGGACAGGGGAAAGCGAGCAGTACTTC,CASSFRTGESEQYF
few,TRBJ2-1,TRBD2,16,TRBV20-1,TGCAGTGCTAGAGCGTGGCCAGCGGGATCCTACAATGAGCAGTTCTTC,CSARAWPAGSYNEQFF
-,TRBJ2-7,-,14,TRBV11-2,TGTGCCAGCAGCTTAGGTTTCCCCCCGCCCGAGCAGTACTTC,CASSLGFPPPEQYF
-,TRBJ2-3,-,16,TRBV4-3,TGCGCCAGCAGCCAAGAAGGTCAGGGAGGCACAGATACGCAGTATTTT,CASSQEGQGGTDTQYF
few,TRBJ2-1,-,14,TRBV5-6,TGTGCCAGCAGCTTCGACTACTCCTACAATGAGCAGTTCTTC,CASSFDYSYNEQFF
-,TRBJ1-2,-,15,TRBV5-1,TGCGCCAGCAGCTTGGGGGCAGGGACTACTATTGGCTACACCTTC,CASSLGAGTTIGYTF
few,TRBJ2-1,TRBD2,18,TRBV11-1,TGTGCCAGCAACTCCGGGGGAAGGACTAGCGGGATTTGGAATGAGCAGTTCTTC,CASNSGGRTSGIWNEQFF
-,TRBJ2-1,TRBD1,17,TRBV14,TGTGCCAGCAGCCAAGGACCTACTTCGGGGACAGGGAGGGGGCAGTTCTTC,CASSQGPTSGTGRGQFF
few,TRBJ1-2,-,14,TRBV5-5,TGTGCCAGCACCATAAGGACATCTAACTATGGCTACACCTTC,CASTIRTSNYGYTF
-,TRBJ2-2,TRBD2,15,TRBV5-1,TGCGCCAGCAGGGGTGGGACTAGCGCCACCGGGGAGCTGTTTTTT,CASRGGTSATGELFF
few,TRBJ2-3,-,13,TRBV18,TGTGCCAGCTCAAGGGGCGGAAAAGATACGCAGTATTTT,CASSRGGKDTQYF
few,TRBJ2-3,-,12,TRBV7-9,TGTGCCTGGGGACCGCCGACAGATACGCAGTATTTT,CAWGPPTDTQYF
once,TRBJ2-4,-,14,TRBV5-6,TGTGCCAGCAGCTTGTGGGGGGCCAAAAACATTCAGTACTTC,CASSLWGAKNIQYF
-,TRBJ2-7,-,12,TRBV19,TGTGCCACCATGCAGGGTAGCTACGAGCAGTACTTC,CATMQGSYEQYF
-,TRBJ2-1,TRBD2,17,TRBV5-5,TGTGCCAGCAGCCTAGATCTACTAGCGGGAGGGCTGAATGAGCAGTTCTTC,CASSLDLLAGGLNEQFF
-,TRBJ2-2,-,14,TRBV7-9,TGTGCCAGCAGCCTCGGGGGGCAGACCGGGGAGCTGTTTTTT,CASSLGGQTGELFF
-,TRBJ1-5,TRBD1,14,TRBV4-1,TGCGCCAGCAGCCGGGGACAGCCGAATCAGCCCCAGCATTTT,CASSRGQPNQPQHF
-,TRBJ1-1,-,13,TRBV12-3/TRBV12-4,TGTGCCAGCACCTCGACAGCTAACACTGAAGCTTTCTTT,CASTSTANTEAFF
-,TRBJ2-3,-,17,TRBV29-1,TGCAGCGCCGCGGCGGGGTCCGCGCGCCTTAGCACAGATACGCAGTATTTT,CSAAAGSARLSTDTQYF
few,TRBJ1-6,-,12,TRBV12-3/TRBV12-4,TGTGCCAGCAGTTTTGGACGTTCACCCCTCCACTTT,CASSFGRSPLHF
few,TRBJ1-5,-,15,TRBV4-2,TGTGCCAGCAGCCAAGAAGAGGGCATAGTTCAGCCCCAGCATTTT,CASSQEEGIVQPQHF
few,TRBJ2-1,-,17,TRBV24-1,TGTGCCACCAGTGATCAGGACACGGGACAACTCCACAATGAGCAGTTCTTC,CATSDQDTGQLHNEQFF
-,TRBJ1-3,TRBD1,16,TRBV7-9,TGTGCCAGCAGCTGGGACAGTCTGATCTCTGGAAACACCATATATTTT,CASSWDSLISGNTIYF
many,TRBJ2-1,TRBD2,16,TRBV4-2,TGTGCCAGCAGCCTCGGGACTAGCGGGAGGATAAGTGAGCAGTTCTTC,CASSLGTSGRISEQFF
-,TRBJ2-7,TRBD2,16,TRBV5-6,TGTGCCAGCAGCTCAGGCTCGGGACTAGCGGCATACGAGCAGTACTTC,CASSSGSGLAAYEQYF
few,TRBJ1-4,-,16,TRBV6-5,TGTGCCAGCAGTACTCGGGTCTCCTCAGCTAATGAAAAACTGTTTTTT,CASSTRVSSANEKLFF
-,TRBJ2-3,TRBD2,15,TRBV13,TGTGCCAGCAGGAACGGGGCGGGAGGTACAGATACGCAGTATTTT,CASRNGAGGTDTQYF
-,TRBJ2-5,-,14,TRBV13,TGTGCCAGCAGCGCCGACAAGTTCGGAGAGACCCAGTACTTC,CASSADKFGETQYF
few,TRBJ1-4,-,14,TRBV9,TGTGCCAGCAGCGTATCAGGGTTAGGTGAAAAACTGTTTTTT,CASSVSGLGEKLFF
-,TRBJ2-5,-,14,TRBV20-1,TGCAGTGCCACGGTGGCGGGGCAACAAGAGACCCAGTACTTC,CSATVAGQQETQYF
-,TRBJ2-1,-,14,TRBV23-1,TGCGCCAGCAGCCTACGGGCGGGTCGAAGTGAGCAGTTCTTC,CASSLRAGRSEQFF
few,TRBJ2-1,TRBD2,15,TRBV12-3/TRBV12-4,TGTGCCAGCAGCGCTCGGACTAGCGGGAGCAATGAGCAGTTCTTC,CASSARTSGSNEQFF
many,TRBJ2-1,TRBD2,16,TRBV5-6,TGTGCCAGCAGCCGTCTGAATAGCGGGAAGTACAATGAGCAGTTCTTC,CASSRLNSGKYNEQFF
-,TRBJ1-1,-,14,TRBV9,TGTGCCAGCAGCGTAGCAAGCAGGGCGGTTGAAGCTTTCTTT,CASSVASRAVEAFF
-,TRBJ2-5,TRBD2,13,TRBV29-1,TGCAGCGCGGAAGCGGGAGGGCAAGAGACCCAGTACTTC,CSAEAGGQETQYF
-,TRBJ2-5,-,13,TRBV28,TGTGCCAGCAGAGACAGATTCGGAGAGACCCAGTACTTC,CASRDRFGETQYF